Following are 11 T cell receptor beta chains from one sample sequenced in a study of cytomegalovirus exposure and HLA in healthy donors. Primers included in the PCR were 60 Vbeta and 13 Jbeta primers. Profiled with immunoSEQ multiplex PCR; TCRdb holds only in-frame clones, not every one. Here the sample spans 150,000 to 200,000 clones, about 88% being singletons. The sample comprised PBMCs. These receptors were collected from a woman aged 18-29 years in good health and CMV-seronegative.

With respect to this clone: Other DNA sequences within the sample encode an identical CDR3. This chain uses TRBV28 with TRBJ1-2, with D perhaps TRBD1 (6 bases). The germline V gene has CDR1 MDHEN and CDR2 SYDVKM. Trimming shortened V by 6 bases and J by 4 bases, and 15 bases separated the two germline ends. This CDR3 spans 14 amino acids. The CDR3 here is CASSPGQGTYGYTF. The CDR3 DNA follows: TGTGCCAGCAGCCCCGGGCAGGGGACCTATGGCTACACCTTC.

This chain connects TRBV25-1 to TRBJ2-5, with D perhaps matching TRBD1 (6 bases). The end of the DNA aligns better with TRBJ2-7, so the J call may be wrong. The V gene's germline CDR1 is MGHDK and CDR2 SYGVNS. The CDR3 covers 14 residues. The CDR3 DNA reads as TGTGCCAGCAGTGTAACAGGGACGGCCTACGAGCAGTACTTC. Protein sequence: CASSVTGTAYEQYF.

This chain uses TRBV10-3 with TRBJ2-3; no clear D. This CDR3 comprises 15 residues. Germline CDR1 is ENHRY and CDR2 is SYGVKD. V gave up 7 bases and J gave up 0 bases, with 14 bases separating them. The CDR3 region has the DNA TGTGCCATCACACCTCCGACTCGGAGCACAGATACGCAGTATTTT. Translated: CAITPPTRSTDTQYF.

This clone showed up just once. V is TRBV5-1 and J is TRBJ2-7; tentative D call: TRBD1 (6 bases). Germline assignment: CDR1 SGHRS and CDR2 YFSETQ. The CDR3 extends over 14 amino acids. Trimming shortened V by 4 bases and J by 3 bases, and 14 bases separated the two germline ends. Here the CDR3 reads CASSRTGSDYEQYF. The DNA for the CDR3 is TGCGCCAGCAGCCGTACAGGGAGTGACTACGAGCAGTACTTC.

The V call is TRBV6-4, the J call TRBJ2-3; 15 bases line up with TRBD2. The J segment lost 4 bases and the V segment lost 3 bases, leaving 2 bases of the junction unmatched. Germline CDR1 is MRHNA and CDR2 is SNTAGT. This CDR3 contains 16 residues. The DNA of the CDR3 is TGTGCCAGCAGTGAGGGACTAGCGGGGGGAGCAGATACGCAGTATTTT. It yields the protein CASSEGLAGGADTQYF.

The chain employs TRBV27 and TRBJ2-3, with 10 bases identical to TRBD1. There are 15 residues in the CDR3. CDR1 is MNHEY, CDR2 SMNVEV, per germline (reference sequence). Trimming at V came to 5 bases and at J to 5 bases, leaving 7 bases not matched to a gene. CDR3 protein: CASSPRTGGIDTQYF. The CDR3 bases are TGTGCCAGCAGTCCACGGACAGGGGGAATAGATACGCAGTATTTT.

The chain couples TRBV7-3 to TRBJ2-7, with D hard to call. Germline loops: CDR1 SGHTA, CDR2 FQGTGA. The V end lost 0 bases, the J end lost 2 bases, and 14 bases lay between the germline ends. CDR3 size: 16 residues. The CDR3 DNA is TGTGCCAGCAGCTTAACAGCGCCTCCAGCTCCCTACGAGCAGTACTTC. Translating it yields CASSLTAPPAPYEQYF.

This chain connects TRBV28 to TRBJ2-3, with 9 bases that match TRBD2. The germline V gene encodes CDR1 MDHEN and CDR2 SYDVKM. The CDR3 sequence is 14 residues long. Losses at the gene ends were 6 bases for V and 4 bases for J; bases not matched to a gene: 5. DNA of the CDR3: TGTGCCAGCAGCGAAGCGGGGGGACCAGATACGCAGTATTTT. This translates into CASSEAGGPDTQYF.

The rearrangement links TRBV19 to TRBJ2-1; 15 bases are shared with TRBD2. Trimming at V came to 5 bases and at J to 6 bases, leaving 11 bases not matched to a gene. The CDR3 sequence is 18 residues long. Germline V gene data show CDR1 as LNHDA and CDR2 as SQIVND (reference sequence). The CDR3 DNA sequence: TGTGCCAGTAGTCCACCAGCCGGGACTAGCGGGAGGCTCAATGAGCAGTTCTTC. Protein product: CASSPPAGTSGRLNEQFF.

This clone occurred once. This chain connects TRBV6-5 to TRBJ2-7, with 10 nucleotides matching TRBD1. This CDR3 region has 15 residues. V lost 5 bases, J lost 3 bases, and 7 bases stayed unmatched. Germline CDR1 is MNHEY and CDR2 is SVGAGI. This chain's CDR3 is CASSRHRDRGYEQYF. As DNA, the CDR3 is TGTGCCAGCAGTCGCCACCGGGACAGGGGCTACGAGCAGTACTTC.

In nucleotides, the CDR3 is TGCACCAGCAGCCGCACCTGGGGGCGCGAACGACCGGATGAGCAGTTCTTC. Translating gives CTSSRTWGRERPDEQFF. The chain combines TRBV1 with TRBJ2-1; the table's D call, TRBD1, has no DNA check behind it. TRBV1 counts as a pseudogene. CDR3 length equals 17 residues.